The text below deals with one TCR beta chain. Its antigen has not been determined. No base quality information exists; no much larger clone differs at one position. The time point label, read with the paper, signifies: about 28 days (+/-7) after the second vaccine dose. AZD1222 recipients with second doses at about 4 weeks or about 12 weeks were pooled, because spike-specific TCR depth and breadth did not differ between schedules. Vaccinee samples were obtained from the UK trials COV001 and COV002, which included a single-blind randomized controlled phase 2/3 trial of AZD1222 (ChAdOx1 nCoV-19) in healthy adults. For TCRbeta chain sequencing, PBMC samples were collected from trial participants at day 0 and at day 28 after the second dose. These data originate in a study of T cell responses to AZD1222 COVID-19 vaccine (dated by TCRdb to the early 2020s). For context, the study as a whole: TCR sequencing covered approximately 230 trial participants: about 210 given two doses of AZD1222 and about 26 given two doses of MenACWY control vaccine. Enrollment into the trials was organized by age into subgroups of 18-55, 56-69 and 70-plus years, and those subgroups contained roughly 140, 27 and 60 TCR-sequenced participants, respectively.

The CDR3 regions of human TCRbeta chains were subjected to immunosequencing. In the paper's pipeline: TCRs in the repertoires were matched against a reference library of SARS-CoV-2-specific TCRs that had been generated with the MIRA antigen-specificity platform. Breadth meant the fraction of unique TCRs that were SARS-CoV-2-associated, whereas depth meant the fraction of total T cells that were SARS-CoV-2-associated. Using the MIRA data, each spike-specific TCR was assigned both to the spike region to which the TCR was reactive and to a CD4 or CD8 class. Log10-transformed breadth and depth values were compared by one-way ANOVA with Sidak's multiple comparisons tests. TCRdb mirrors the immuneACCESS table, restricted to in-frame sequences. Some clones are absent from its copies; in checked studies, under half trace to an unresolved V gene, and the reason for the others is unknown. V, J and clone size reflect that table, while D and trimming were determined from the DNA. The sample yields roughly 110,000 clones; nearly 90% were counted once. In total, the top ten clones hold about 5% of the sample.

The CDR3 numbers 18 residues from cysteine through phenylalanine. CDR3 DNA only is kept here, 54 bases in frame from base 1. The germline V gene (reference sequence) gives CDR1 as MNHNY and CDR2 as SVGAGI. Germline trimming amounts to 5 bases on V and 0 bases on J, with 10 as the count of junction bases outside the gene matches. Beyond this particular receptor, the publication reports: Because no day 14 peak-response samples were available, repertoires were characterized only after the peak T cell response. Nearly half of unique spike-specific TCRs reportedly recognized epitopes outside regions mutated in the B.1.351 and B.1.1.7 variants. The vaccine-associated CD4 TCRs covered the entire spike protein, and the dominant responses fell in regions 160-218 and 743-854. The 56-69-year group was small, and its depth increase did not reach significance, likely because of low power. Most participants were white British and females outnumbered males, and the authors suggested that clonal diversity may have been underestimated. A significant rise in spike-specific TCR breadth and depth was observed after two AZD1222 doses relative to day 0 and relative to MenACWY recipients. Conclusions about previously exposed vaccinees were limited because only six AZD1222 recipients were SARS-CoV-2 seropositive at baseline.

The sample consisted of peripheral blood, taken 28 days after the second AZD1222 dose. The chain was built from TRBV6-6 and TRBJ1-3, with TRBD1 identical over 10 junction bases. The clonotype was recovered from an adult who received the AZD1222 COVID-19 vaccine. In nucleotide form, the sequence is TGTGCCAGCAGTCGGACGTGGACAGGGGGTTTCTCTGGAAACACCATATATTTT. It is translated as CASSRTWTGGFSGNTIYF.